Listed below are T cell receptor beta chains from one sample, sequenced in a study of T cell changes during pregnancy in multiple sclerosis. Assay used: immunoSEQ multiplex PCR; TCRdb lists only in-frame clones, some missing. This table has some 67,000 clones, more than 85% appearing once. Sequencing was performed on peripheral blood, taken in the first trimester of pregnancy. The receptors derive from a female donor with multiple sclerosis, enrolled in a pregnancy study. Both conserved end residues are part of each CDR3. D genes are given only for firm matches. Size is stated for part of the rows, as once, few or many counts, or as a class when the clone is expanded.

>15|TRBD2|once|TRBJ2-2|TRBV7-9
CASSPDGLASGELFF
TGTGCCAGCAGCCCAGACGGACTAGCCTCCGGGGAGCTGTTTTTT
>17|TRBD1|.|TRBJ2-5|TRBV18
CASSRGPPTGGQETQYF
TGTGCCAGCTCACGGGGACCCCCGACAGGGGGCCAAGAGACCCAGTACTTC
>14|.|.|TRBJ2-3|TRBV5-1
CASSLLQSTDTQYF
TGCGCCAGCAGCTTGTTACAGAGCACAGATACGCAGTATTTT
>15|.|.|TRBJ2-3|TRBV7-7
CASSLVRGSTDTQYF
TGTGCCAGCAGCTTAGTGCGGGGATCCACAGATACGCAGTATTTT
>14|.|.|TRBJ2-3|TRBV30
CAWSMNRVGDTQYF
TGTGCCTGGAGTATGAACAGGGTAGGGGATACGCAGTATTTT
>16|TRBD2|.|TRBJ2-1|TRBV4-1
CASSQDPGLAYNEQFF
TGCGCCAGCAGCCAAGATCCGGGACTAGCTTACAATGAGCAGTTCTTC
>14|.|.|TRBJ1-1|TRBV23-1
CASSQGGENTEAFF
TGCGCCAGCAGTCAAGGAGGGGAGAACACTGAAGCTTTCTTT
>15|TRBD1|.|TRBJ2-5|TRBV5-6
CASSIRDRGIKTQYF
TGTGCCAGCAGCATCCGGGACAGGGGTATCAAGACCCAGTACTTC
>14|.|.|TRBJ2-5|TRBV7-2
CASSLALERETQYF
TGTGCCAGCAGCTTAGCGCTTGAGAGAGAGACCCAGTACTTC
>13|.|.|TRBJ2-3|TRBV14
CASSQAGTDTQYF
TGTGCCAGCAGCCAAGCCGGGACAGATACGCAGTATTTT
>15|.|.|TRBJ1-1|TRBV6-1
CASSELRYSNTEAFF
TGTGCCAGCAGTGAATTGCGGTACTCGAACACTGAAGCTTTCTTT
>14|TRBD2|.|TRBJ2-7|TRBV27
CASRRAGDKNEQYF
TGTGCCAGCAGACGAGCGGGAGATAAGAACGAGCAGTACTTC
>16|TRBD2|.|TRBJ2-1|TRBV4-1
CASSQELAGAYNEQFF
TGCGCCAGCAGCCAAGAACTAGCGGGGGCTTACAATGAGCAGTTCTTC